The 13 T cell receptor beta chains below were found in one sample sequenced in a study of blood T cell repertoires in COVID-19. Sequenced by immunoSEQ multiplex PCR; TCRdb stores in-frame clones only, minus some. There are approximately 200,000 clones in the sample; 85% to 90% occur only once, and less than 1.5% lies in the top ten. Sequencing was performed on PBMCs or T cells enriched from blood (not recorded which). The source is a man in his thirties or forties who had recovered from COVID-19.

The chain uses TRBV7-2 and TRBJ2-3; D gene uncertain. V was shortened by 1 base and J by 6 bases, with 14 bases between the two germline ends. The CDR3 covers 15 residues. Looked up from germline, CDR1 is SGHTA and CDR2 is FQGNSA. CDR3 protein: CASSLDPGSGDTQYF. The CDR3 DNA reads TGTGCCAGCAGCTTAGACCCCGGGTCTGGGGATACGCAGTATTTT.

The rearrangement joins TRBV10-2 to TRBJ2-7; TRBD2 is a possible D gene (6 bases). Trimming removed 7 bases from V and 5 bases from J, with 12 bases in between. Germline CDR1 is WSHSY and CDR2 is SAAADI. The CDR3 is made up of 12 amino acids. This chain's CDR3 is CASMLRGDEQYF. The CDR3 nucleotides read TGCGCCAGCATGCTGCGGGGCGACGAGCAGTACTTC.

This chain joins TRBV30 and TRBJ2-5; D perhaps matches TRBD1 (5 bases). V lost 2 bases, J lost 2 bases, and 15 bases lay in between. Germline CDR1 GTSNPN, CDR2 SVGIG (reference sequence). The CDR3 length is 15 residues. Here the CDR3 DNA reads TGTGCCTGGAGTCTCCATACAGGTCAGCAAGAGACCCAGTACTTC. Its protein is CAWSLHTGQQETQYF.

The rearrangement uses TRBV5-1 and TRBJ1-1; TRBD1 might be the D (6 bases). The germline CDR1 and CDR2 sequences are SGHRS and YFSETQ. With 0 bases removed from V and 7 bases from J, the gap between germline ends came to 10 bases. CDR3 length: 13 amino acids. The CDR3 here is CASSLGTVDEAFF. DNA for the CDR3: TGCGCCAGCAGCTTGGGGACAGTAGATGAAGCTTTCTTT. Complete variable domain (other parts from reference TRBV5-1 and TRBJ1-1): KAGVTQTPRYLIKTRGQQVTLSCSPISGHRSVSWYQQTPGQGLQFLFEYFSETQRNKGNFPGRFSGRQFSNSRSEMNVSTLELGDSALYLCASSLGTVDEAFFGQGTRLTVV.

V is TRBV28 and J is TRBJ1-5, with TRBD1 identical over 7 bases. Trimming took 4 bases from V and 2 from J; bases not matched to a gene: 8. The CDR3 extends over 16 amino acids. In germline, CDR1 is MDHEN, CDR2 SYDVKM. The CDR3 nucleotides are TGTGCCAGCAGTTCCTACAGGGGTGTGGGCAATCAGCCCCAGCATTTT. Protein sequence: CASSSYRGVGNQPQHF.

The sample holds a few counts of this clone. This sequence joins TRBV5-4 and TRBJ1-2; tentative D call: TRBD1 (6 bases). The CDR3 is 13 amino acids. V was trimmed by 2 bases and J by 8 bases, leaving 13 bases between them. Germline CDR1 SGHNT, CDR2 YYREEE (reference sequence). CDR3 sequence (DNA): TGTGCCAGCAGCTTCTTCAGGGGCCGCGGCTACACCTTC. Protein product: CASSFFRGRGYTF.

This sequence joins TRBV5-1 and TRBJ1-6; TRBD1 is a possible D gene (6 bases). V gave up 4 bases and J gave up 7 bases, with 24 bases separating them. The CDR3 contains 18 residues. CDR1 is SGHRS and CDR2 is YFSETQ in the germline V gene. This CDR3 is CASSLEVWGHQINSPLHF. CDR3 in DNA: TGCGCCAGCAGCCTGGAAGTATGGGGACACCAGATCAATTCACCCCTCCACTTT.

This chain's CDR3 is CASRFLGTSTDTQYF. DNA of the CDR3: TGTGCCAGCAGATTCCTAGGGACTAGCACAGATACGCAGTATTTT. The chain is built from TRBV5-4 and TRBJ2-3, with D maybe TRBD2 (6 bases). CDR3 length: 15 residues. Germline-derived CDR1 and CDR2 are SGHNT and YYREEE (reference sequence). The ends were cut back, 5 bases at V and 0 bases at J, with 13 bases in the middle.

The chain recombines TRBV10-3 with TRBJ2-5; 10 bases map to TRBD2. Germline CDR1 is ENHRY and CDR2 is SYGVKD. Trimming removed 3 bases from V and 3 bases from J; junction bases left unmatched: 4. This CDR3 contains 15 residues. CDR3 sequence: CAISDRLAGEETQYF. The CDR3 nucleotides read TGTGCCATCAGTGATCGGCTAGCGGGGGAAGAGACCCAGTACTTC.

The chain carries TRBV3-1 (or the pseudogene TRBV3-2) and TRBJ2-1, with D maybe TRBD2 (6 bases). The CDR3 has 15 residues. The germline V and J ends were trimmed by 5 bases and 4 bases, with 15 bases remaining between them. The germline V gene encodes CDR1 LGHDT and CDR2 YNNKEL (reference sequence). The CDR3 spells CASSKPGSGYNEQFF. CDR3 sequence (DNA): TGTGCCAGCAGCAAACCCGGGAGTGGGTACAATGAGCAGTTCTTC.

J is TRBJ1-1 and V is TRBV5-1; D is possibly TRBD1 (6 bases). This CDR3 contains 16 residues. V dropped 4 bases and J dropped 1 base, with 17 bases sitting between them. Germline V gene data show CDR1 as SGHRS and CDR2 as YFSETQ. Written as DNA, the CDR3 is TGCGCCAGCAGCACCACCGGGGGGGCTGGGAACACTGAAGCTTTCTTT. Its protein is CASSTTGGAGNTEAFF.

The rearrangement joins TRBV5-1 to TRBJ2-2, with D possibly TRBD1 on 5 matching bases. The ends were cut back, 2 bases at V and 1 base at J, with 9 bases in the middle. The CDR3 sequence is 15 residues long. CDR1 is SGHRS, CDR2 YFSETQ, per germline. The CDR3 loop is CASSFGAQNTGELFF. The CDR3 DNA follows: TGCGCCAGCAGCTTTGGGGCCCAGAACACCGGGGAGCTGTTTTTT.

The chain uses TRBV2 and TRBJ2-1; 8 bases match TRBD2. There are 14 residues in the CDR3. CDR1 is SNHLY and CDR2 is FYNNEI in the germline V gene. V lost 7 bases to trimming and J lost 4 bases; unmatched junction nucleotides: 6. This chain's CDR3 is CASKGAGDYNEQFF. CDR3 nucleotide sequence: TGTGCCAGCAAGGGAGCGGGGGATTACAATGAGCAGTTCTTC.